A single sample is the source of the 3 T cell receptor beta chains below, sequenced in a study of vaccination and CD4 T cells after COVID-19. Oncomine TCR Beta short-read sequencing was applied to DNA from cultured CD4+ T cells. TCRdb fed the PCR reads into MiXCR, producing one record per CDR3 protein. The top ten hold about a tenth of the sample, which has around 12,000 distinct CDR3 sequences, around 75% seen once. No antigen has been assigned to these receptors. The sample's treatment: approximately 10-day PBMC culture with coronavirus spike peptide pools or control peptides (ViraFEST assay). The sample comprised CD4+ T cells from blood, cultured in vitro. These receptors were collected from a human donor who had recovered from COVID-19.

The V and J genes are TRBV20-1 and TRBJ1-2; D is unclear. This CDR3 contains 14 residues. V shed 6 bases and J shed 4 bases, with 18 bases lying between them. Per germline, CDR1 DFQATT and CDR2 SNEGSKA (reference sequence). The CDR3 region has the DNA TGCAGTGCCACTGTAGGGAGGGAGGGCTATGGCTACACCTTC. Translating it yields CSATVGREGYGYTF.

The chain carries TRBV28 and TRBJ2-4; D remains ambiguous. Trimming cost V 5 bases and J 1 base, with 12 bases left between them. This CDR3 is built from 15 residues. CDR1 and CDR2 (germline): MDHEN, SYDVKM. CDR3 nucleotides: TGTGCCAGCAGTCCCCCACTGAGGGCCAAAAACATTCAGTACTTC. Translating it yields CASSPPLRAKNIQYF. The full variable domain, in which reference TRBV28 and TRBJ2-4 provide the parts outside the CDR3, is DVKVTQSSRYLVKRTGEKVFLECVQDMDHENMFWYRQDPGLGLRLIYFSYDVKMKEKGDIPEGYSVSREKKERFSLILESASTNQTSMYLCASSPPLRAKNIQYFGAGTRLSVL.

The chain is built from TRBV6-1 and TRBJ1-6; the D is unclear. V lost 7 bases and J 2 bases, leaving 6 bases between the germline ends. Germline CDR1 and CDR2: MNHNS and SASEGT. The CDR3 contains 13 residues. The CDR3 reads CASTRAYNSPLHF. The CDR3 nucleotides are TGTGCCAGCACTAGGGCCTATAATTCACCCCTCCACTTT.